The clone carrying this TCR beta chain was found a few times. Its target is not known. The V segment lost 4 bases and the J segment 0 bases; nucleotides outside the gene matches: 8. Germline values: CDR1 SGHRS, CDR2 YFSETQ. The CDR3 contains 17 residues. This sample was taken from a study of T-cell memory formation after mild COVID-19. TCRdb itself ran the 5' RACE reads through MiXCR, one entry per CDR3 protein. Here the sample spans tens of thousands of distinct CDR3 sequences, approximately 25% being singletons. Study outcomes and limitations: Shrinking CD4+ clones resided mostly in CM and EM, and CD8+ ones in EMRA.

The chain joins TRBV5-1 to TRBJ1-1; 11 bases fit TRBD1. The source material was PBMCs or a T cell subset sorted from them (not recorded which). This TCR was recovered from a man aged 18 to 35 who had mild COVID-19 (a few samples of this study predate the infection). Cell type and time point are not known. The CDR3 sequence: CASSPRTGGSMNTEAFF. CDR3 in DNA: TGCGCCAGCAGCCCGAGGACAGGGGGCTCCATGAACACTGAAGCTTTCTTT.